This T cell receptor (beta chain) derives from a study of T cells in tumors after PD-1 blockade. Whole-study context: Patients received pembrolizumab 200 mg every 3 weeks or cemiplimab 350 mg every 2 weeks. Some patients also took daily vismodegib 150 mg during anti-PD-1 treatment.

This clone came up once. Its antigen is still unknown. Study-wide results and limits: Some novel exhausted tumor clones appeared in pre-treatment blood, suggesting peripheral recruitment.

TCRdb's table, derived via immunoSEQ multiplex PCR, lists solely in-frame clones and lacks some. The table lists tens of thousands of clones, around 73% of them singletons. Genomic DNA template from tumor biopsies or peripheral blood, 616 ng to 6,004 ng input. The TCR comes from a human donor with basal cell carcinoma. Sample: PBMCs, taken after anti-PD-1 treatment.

The CDR3 is CASRGTGGALGEQYF. The CDR3 nucleotides read TGTGCCAGCAGGGGGACAGGGGGGGCCCTAGGCGAGCAGTACTTC. The chain employs TRBV2 and TRBJ2-7; the match to TRBD1 covers 11 bases. Germline V gene lookup returns CDR1 SNHLY and CDR2 FYNNEI. The trim removed 6 bases at V and 6 bases at J, leaving 10 bases unmatched. This CDR3 contains 15 residues. Full variable domain (remainder filled in from reference TRBV2 and TRBJ2-7): EPEVTQTPSHQVTQMGQEVILRCVPISNHLYFYWYRQILGQKVEFLVSFYNNEISEKSEIFDDQFSVERPDGSNFTLKIRSTKLEDSAMYFCASRGTGGALGEQYFGPGTRLTVT.